Below, 21 T cell receptor beta chains from the same sample are listed, as sequenced in a study of OX40 agonist ivuxolimab in advanced cancers. Libraries were prepared by immunoSEQ multiplex PCR; TCRdb keeps only in-frame clonotypes and omits some of them. The data hold almost 90,000 clones, with around 87% observed a single time. The input for sequencing was CD4+ or CD8+ T cells sorted from blood, taken in a trial of the OX40 agonist ivuxolimab. The receptors stem from an adult with an advanced solid tumor such as melanoma, head and neck, liver or kidney cancer.

The chain couples TRBV20-1 to TRBJ2-7; D gene ambiguous. Trimming left V 7 bases short and J 4 bases short, with 8 bases between. CDR3 length equals 10 residues. CDR1 and CDR2 (germline): DFQATT, SNEGSKA (reference sequence). The CDR3: CSGGRYEQYF. For the CDR3, the DNA is TGCAGTGGGGGTCGGTACGAGCAGTACTTC.

The rearrangement links TRBV6-1 to TRBJ1-5, with a weak D call TRBD1 (5 bases). V lost 5 bases to trimming and J lost 6 bases, with 14 bases between them. From germline, CDR1 is MNHNS and CDR2 SASEGT. The CDR3 has 14 amino acids. The chain's CDR3 is CASSPRDGGQPQHF. In nucleotides, the CDR3 is TGTGCCAGCAGTCCTCGGGATGGGGGTCAGCCCCAGCATTTT.

The genes are TRBV5-4 and TRBJ2-1; a weak D match, TRBD2 (6 bases). The CDR3 spans 13 residues. Trimming cost V 4 bases and J 6 bases, with 11 bases left between them. Germline CDR1 SGHNT, CDR2 YYREEE (reference sequence). The CDR3 DNA reads as TGTGCCAGCAGCCCGGGACTCTCCAATGAGCAGTTCTTC. Translation gives CASSPGLSNEQFF.

This clone has a handful of counts. V gene TRBV5-1 combines with J gene TRBJ1-1; D unresolved. CDR1 is SGHRS and CDR2 is YFSETQ in the germline V gene. Trimming shortened V by 4 bases and J by 0 bases, and 10 bases separated the two germline ends. The CDR3 covers 14 residues. The CDR3 reads CASSKGSVNTEAFF. The CDR3 bases are TGCGCCAGCAGCAAAGGCAGCGTGAACACTGAAGCTTTCTTT.

CDR3 coding DNA: TGTGCCAGCACGCCAGAACATGGGACTAGCAGGGCCGAGCAGTACTTC. As protein: CASTPEHGTSRAEQYF. This chain connects TRBV9 to TRBJ2-7; 9 bases fit TRBD2. The V gene's germline CDR1 is SGDLS and CDR2 YYNGEE. With V trimmed by 6 bases and J by 6 bases, 16 bases remained unmatched. This CDR3 comprises 16 residues.

The rearrangement joins TRBV30 to TRBJ2-6; 12 bases align to TRBD1. Germline V gene lookup returns CDR1 GTSNPN and CDR2 SVGIG (reference sequence). Trimming removed 0 bases from V and 3 bases from J; junction bases left unmatched: 6. There are 18 residues in the CDR3. The CDR3 is CAWSVLGQGAGGANVLTF. The DNA for the CDR3 is TGTGCCTGGAGTGTGCTGGGACAGGGGGCGGGTGGGGCCAACGTCCTGACTTTC. Combining the CDR3 with reference TRBV30 and TRBJ2-6 gives the whole variable domain SQTIHQWPATLVQPVGSPLSLECTVEGTSNPNLYWYRQAAGRGLQLLFYSVGIGQISSEVPQNLSASRPQDRQFILSSKKLLLSDSGFYLCAWSVLGQGAGGANVLTFGAGSRLTVL.

The CDR3 region has the DNA TGTGCCAGCAGCTTCGTAGGGGGTGGTGATACGCAGTATTTT. It yields the protein CASSFVGGGDTQYF. The chain employs TRBV7-2 and TRBJ2-3, with D perhaps TRBD1 (6 bases). This CDR3 region has 14 residues. Trimming cost V 3 bases and J 6 bases, with 13 bases left between them. Germline V gives CDR1 SGHTA, CDR2 FQGNSA.

V usage is TRBV6-5 and J usage is TRBJ1-3; 8 positions match TRBD1. The CDR3 extends over 14 amino acids. CDR1 and CDR2 (germline): MNHEY, SVGAGI. V shed 8 bases and J 3 bases; nucleotides not matched to a gene: 6. The CDR3 DNA is TGTGCCAGCCACCCAGGGGGCAATGGAAACACCATATATTTT. It translates to CASHPGGNGNTIYF.

The chain has TRBV11-2 and TRBJ1-1; 11 bases are a match to TRBD1. Germline trimming cut 5 bases from V and 1 base from J; bases unmatched to any gene: 6. CDR1 and CDR2 from the germline V gene are SGHAT and FQNNGV. The CDR3 consists of 16 residues. As DNA, the CDR3 is TGTGCCAGCAGCATCGGACAGGGGGCGAAGAACACTGAAGCTTTCTTT. It yields the protein CASSIGQGAKNTEAFF. The full variable domain, rest sourced from reference TRBV11-2 and TRBJ1-1, is EAGVAQSPRYKIIEKRQSVAFWCNPISGHATLYWYQQILGQGPKLLIQFQNNGVVDDSQLPKDRFSAERLKGVDSTLKIQPAKLEDSAVYLCASSIGQGAKNTEAFFGQGTRLTVV.

This clone was counted a single time. The J gene is TRBJ2-1, the V gene TRBV9; D uncertain. Looked up from germline, CDR1 is SGDLS and CDR2 is YYNGEE. The CDR3 extends over 17 amino acids. Trimming took off 0 bases at V and 0 bases at J, with 13 bases between the two ends. CDR3 loop: CASSVAPPASSYNEQFF. Here the CDR3 DNA reads TGTGCCAGCAGCGTAGCCCCCCCAGCGAGCTCCTACAATGAGCAGTTCTTC.

V and J are TRBV5-1 and TRBJ2-1; TRBD2 aligns across 13 bases. With 4 bases clipped from V and 6 bases from J, the junction kept 7 bases outside the gene matches. CDR3 length: 16 residues. Per the germline V gene, CDR1 is SGHRS and CDR2 is YFSETQ. CDR3 coding DNA: TGCGCCAGCAGCGCCCGGACTAGCGGGGGCCTCAATGAGCAGTTCTTC. Amino acid sequence: CASSARTSGGLNEQFF.

V is TRBV11-3 and J is TRBJ2-3; no clear D gene. The length of the CDR3 is 12 residues. CDR1 is SGHNT and CDR2 is YENEEA in the germline V gene. The ends were cut back, 5 bases at V and 4 bases at J, with 7 bases in the middle. The CDR3 is CASSLLPDTQYF. CDR3 in DNA: TGTGCCAGCAGCCTCCTTCCAGATACGCAGTATTTT.

In this sample, this clone turned up once. The chain couples TRBV19 to TRBJ1-4, with no clear D. CDR1 is LNHDA and CDR2 is SQIVND in the germline V gene (reference sequence). The length of the CDR3 is 15 residues. V shed 5 bases and J shed 5 bases, with 15 bases lying between them. The CDR3 is CASSPGLRENEKLFF. In DNA form, the CDR3 reads TGTGCCAGTAGTCCGGGCCTCCGGGAGAATGAAAAACTGTTTTTT.

The rearrangement joins TRBV16 to TRBJ1-2, with 7 bases lining up with TRBD1. The CDR3 is 14 amino acids. CDR1 and CDR2 from the germline V gene are KGHSY and FQNENV. Unmatched junction bases numbered 5, after V lost 3 bases and J lost 4 bases. Written as DNA, the CDR3 is TGTGCCAGCAGCCAGTCACAGGGGATCTATGGCTACACCTTC. It specifies CASSQSQGIYGYTF.

The rearrangement links TRBV6-1 to TRBJ1-2, with TRBD1 matching 9 bases. J was trimmed by 10 bases and V by 6 bases; bases with no gene match: 9. The CDR3 runs 13 residues. CDR1 is MNHNS, CDR2 SASEGT, per germline. The CDR3 DNA sequence: TGTGCCAGCAGGGATCCGGGACAGGGCAACTACACCTTC. It is translated as CASRDPGQGNYTF.

This clone occurred a few times. The V gene is TRBV5-1, the J gene TRBJ2-1, with 12 positions matching TRBD2. The CDR3 consists of 15 residues. Looked up from germline, CDR1 is SGHRS and CDR2 is YFSETQ. Trimming at V came to 1 base and at J to 8 bases, leaving 4 bases not matched to a gene. CDR3 DNA: TGCGCCAGCAGCTTGAAACTAGCGGGAGGAGATGAGCAGTTCTTC. This translates into CASSLKLAGGDEQFF.

The V gene is TRBV6-5, the J gene TRBJ1-1; tentatively, D is TRBD1 (5 bases). This CDR3 region has 15 residues. Trimming cost V 6 bases and J 0 bases, with 14 bases left between them. CDR1 is MNHEY, CDR2 SVGAGI, per germline. The CDR3 nucleotides are TGTGCCAGCAGCCGTCCGTTGGGGGTGAACACTGAAGCTTTCTTT. It is translated as CASSRPLGVNTEAFF.

The chain combines TRBV6-6 with TRBJ1-5; TRBD1 matches 8 bases. Germline V gene lookup returns CDR1 MNHNY and CDR2 SVGAGI (reference sequence). The CDR3 consists of 15 residues. J lost 7 bases, V lost 6 bases, and 11 bases had no gene match. CDR3 DNA sequence: TGTGCCAGCAGCCTGACAGGGGCGCAGGGGCAGCCCCAGCATTTT. It codes for CASSLTGAQGQPQHF.

The chain recombines TRBV19 with TRBJ1-5, with D hard to call. The CDR3 has 14 amino acids. V shed 5 bases and J shed 0 bases, with 8 bases lying between them. From germline, CDR1 is LNHDA and CDR2 SQIVND (reference sequence). CDR3 bases: TGTGCCAGTAGTTCGGCTTATAGCAATCAGCCCCAGCATTTT. Amino acid sequence: CASSSAYSNQPQHF. Full variable domain (outside the CDR3, taken from reference TRBV19 and TRBJ1-5): DGGITQSPKYLFRKEGQNVTLSCEQNLNHDAMYWYRQDPGQGLRLIYYSQIVNDFQKGDIAEGYSVSREKKESFPLTVTSAQKNPTAFYLCASSSAYSNQPQHFGDGTRLSIL.

V and J are TRBV7-2 and TRBJ2-1; D might be TRBD1 or TRBD2, each matching 5 bases. Germline-derived CDR1 and CDR2 are SGHTA and FQGNSA. V lost 5 bases, J lost 8 bases, and 19 bases lay in between. This CDR3 is built from 15 residues. Here the CDR3 reads CASSLNGTPQDEQFF. The CDR3 nucleotides are TGTGCCAGCAGCCTCAATGGGACCCCCCAGGATGAGCAGTTCTTC.

This rearrangement joins TRBV7-2 to TRBJ2-7; 8 bases fit TRBD2. CDR3 size: 15 residues. With V trimmed by 5 bases and J by 0 bases, 6 bases remained unmatched. Germline values: CDR1 SGHTA, CDR2 FQGNSA. For the CDR3, the DNA is TGTGCCAGCAGCCTACAAGCGGGAGTCTCCTACGAGCAGTACTTC. Translated, it gives CASSLQAGVSYEQYF.